Listed here are 16 T cell receptor beta chains from one sample, sequenced in a study of cytomegalovirus exposure and HLA in healthy donors. Primers included in the PCR were 60 Vbeta and 13 Jbeta primers. Some clones are missing from TCRdb's copy, which holds only in-frame ones; the method was immunoSEQ multiplex PCR. The profile covers 200,000 or so clones, with 75% to 90% appearing a single time and 6.5% taken by the ten largest. Sample: PBMCs. Receptor source: a woman aged 50 to 60 in good health and CMV-seropositive.

The rearrangement joins TRBV18 to TRBJ1-1, with D perhaps TRBD1 (5 bases). Trimming removed 3 bases from V and 0 bases from J, with 11 bases in between. The germline gives CDR1 KGHSH, CDR2 LQKENI. The CDR3 covers 15 residues. The CDR3 region has the DNA TGTGCCAGCTCACCCCGGACAAACATGAACACTGAAGCTTTCTTT. Translation gives CASSPRTNMNTEAFF.

This chain's CDR3 is CASSLPTAGVDTGELFF. CDR3 in DNA: TGTGCCAGCAGCTTACCGACAGCGGGAGTCGACACCGGGGAGCTGTTTTTT. The V and J genes are TRBV7-3 and TRBJ2-2; 8 nucleotides agree with TRBD2. This CDR3 has 17 residues. The V gene's germline CDR1 is SGHTA and CDR2 FQGTGA. V was pared by 2 bases and J by 3 bases, with 8 bases of the junction left unmatched.

This clone occurred a few times. This rearrangement joins TRBV7-8 to TRBJ2-5; D gene ambiguous. The germline V and J ends were trimmed by 1 base and 5 bases, with 8 bases remaining between them. The germline gives CDR1 SGHVS, CDR2 FQNEAQ. The CDR3 spans 13 residues. CDR3 residues: CASSLGQKETQYF. The CDR3 DNA sequence: TGTGCCAGCAGCTTAGGGCAGAAGGAGACCCAGTACTTC. Supplemented by reference TRBV7-8 and TRBJ2-5, the full variable domain reads GAGVSQSPRYKVAKRGQDVALRCDPISGHVSLFWYQQALGQGPEFLTYFQNEAQLDKSGLPSDRFFAERPEGSVSTLKIQRTQQEDSAVYLCASSLGQKETQYFGPGTRLLVL.

V and J are TRBV7-3 and TRBJ1-1; possibly TRBD1 for D (6 bases). V lost 5 bases to trimming and J lost 4 bases, with 14 bases between them. CDR1 and CDR2 (germline): SGHTA, FQGTGA. The CDR3 has 14 residues. The CDR3 loop is CASSHRERGTEAFF. CDR3 nucleotides: TGTGCCAGCAGCCACAGGGAGAGAGGCACTGAAGCTTTCTTT.

The J gene is TRBJ2-2, the V gene TRBV7-9; D gene ambiguous. Trimming removed 7 bases at V and 2 bases at J, with 8 bases between. In germline, CDR1 is SEHNR, CDR2 FQNEAQ (reference sequence). The CDR3 runs to 13 residues. CDR3 nucleotide sequence: TGTGCCAGCACCCTGACAAACACCGGGGAGCTGTTTTTT. This translates into CASTLTNTGELFF. Variable domain in full (rest from reference TRBV7-9 and TRBJ2-2): DTGVSQNPRHKITKRGQNVTFRCDPISEHNRLYWYRQTLGQGPEFLTYFQNEAQLEKSRLLSDRFSAERPKGSFSTLEIQRTEQGDSAMYLCASTLTNTGELFFGEGSRLTVL.

The chain couples TRBV12-2 to TRBJ2-7; TRBD1 is the table's D call and was not checked against the DNA. TRBV12-2 is a pseudogene segment. This CDR3 has 15 residues. CDR3 nucleotides: TGTGCAAGTCGCTTAGAGGGGGCTAGATCCTACGAGCAGTACTTC. Translation gives CASRLEGARSYEQYF.

This clone has just one count. V usage is TRBV18 and J usage is TRBJ1-4; 9 nucleotides agree with TRBD1. The CDR3 contains 16 residues. The V and J ends lost 5 bases and 4 bases, in that order; junction bases with no gene match: 8. CDR1 and CDR2 from the germline V gene are KGHSH and LQKENI. The CDR3 is CASSTQGALGNEKLFF. The CDR3 region has the DNA TGTGCCAGCTCAACACAGGGGGCGCTGGGTAATGAAAAACTGTTTTTT. The variable domain in full, completed from reference TRBV18 and TRBJ1-4, reads NAGVMQNPRHLVRRRGQEARLRCSPMKGHSHVYWYRQLPEEGLKFMVYLQKENIIDESGMPKERFSAEFPKEGPSILRIQQVVRGDSAAYFCASSTQGALGNEKLFFGSGTQLSVL.

The V call is TRBV6-5, the J call TRBJ1-5; 8 bases agree with TRBD1. Germline trimming cut 6 bases from V and 5 bases from J; bases unmatched to any gene: 9. The length of the CDR3 is 15 residues. Germline V lookup: CDR1 MNHEY, CDR2 SVGAGI. CDR3 nucleotides: TGTGCCAGCAGCCGGACAGGGACTTCGGATCAGCCCCAGCATTTT. Translating gives CASSRTGTSDQPQHF.

In nucleotides, the CDR3 is TGCGCCAGCAGCGGGACAGGGGGGCAGGAGACCCAGTACTTC. Amino acid sequence: CASSGTGGQETQYF. This sequence joins TRBV5-1 and TRBJ2-5; 11 bases are a match to TRBD1. The CDR3 contains 14 residues. V lost 4 bases to trimming and J lost 5 bases; unmatched junction nucleotides: 4. Germline values: CDR1 SGHRS, CDR2 YFSETQ.

The DNA for the CDR3 is TGTGCCAGCAGCCAGGACCCCCCCGGGACTAGCGCCTACGAGCAGTACTTC. It specifies CASSQDPPGTSAYEQYF. The chain employs TRBV4-2 and TRBJ2-7; 10 positions agree with TRBD2. The junction had 10 bases not matched to a gene; V was cut back by 3 bases and J by 2 bases. This CDR3 spans 17 amino acids. Germline CDR1 LGHNA, CDR2 YNFKEQ.

This clone has just a few counts. The J gene is TRBJ2-7, the V gene TRBV11-3; 7 nucleotides line up with TRBD1. V dropped 4 bases and J dropped 3; count of bases not matched to a gene: 3. Germline CDR1 and CDR2: SGHNT and YENEEA. The CDR3 covers 13 residues. As DNA, the CDR3 is TGTGCCAGCAGCTCCAACAGGGGCTACGAGCAGTACTTC. Amino acids: CASSSNRGYEQYF.

The chain is built from TRBV7-9 and TRBJ1-4, with 8 bases aligning to TRBD1. Looked up from germline, CDR1 is SEHNR and CDR2 is FQNEAQ (reference sequence). This CDR3 is 14 amino acids long. The J segment lost 10 bases and the V segment lost 3 bases, leaving 7 bases of the junction unmatched. CDR3 bases: TGTGCCAGCAGCTTCGACGGTACAGGGGGAAAACTGTTTTTT. It is translated as CASSFDGTGGKLFF.

The chain employs TRBV28 and TRBJ2-1; D perhaps matches TRBD2 (5 bases). CDR3 length: 14 amino acids. The V gene lost 1 base and the J gene lost 4 bases, with 8 bases spanning the gap. Per the germline V gene, CDR1 is MDHEN and CDR2 is SYDVKM. CDR3 bases: TGTGCCAGCAGTTTATCGAAGCGGTACAATGAGCAGTTCTTC. It translates to CASSLSKRYNEQFF.

The chain recombines TRBV27 with TRBJ2-7, with 9 bases identical to TRBD2. Per germline, CDR1 MNHEY and CDR2 SMNVEV (reference sequence). The CDR3 spans 15 residues. J was trimmed by 0 bases and V by 6 bases; bases with no gene match: 6. The CDR3 protein is CASRLTSGSSYEQYF. Here the CDR3 DNA reads TGTGCCAGCAGATTGACTAGCGGTAGCTCCTACGAGCAGTACTTC.

V usage is TRBV27 and J usage is TRBJ2-3; TRBD1 agrees at 7 bases. CDR3 length equals 14 residues. CDR1 MNHEY and CDR2 SMNVEV come from the germline V gene (reference sequence). Unmatched junction bases numbered 3, after V lost 3 bases and J lost 3 bases. The CDR3 here is CASSFRQGTDTQYF. The CDR3 nucleotides read TGTGCCAGCAGTTTCAGACAGGGAACAGATACGCAGTATTTT.

A note on this clone: Other DNA sequences in the sample encode the same CDR3. The chain uses TRBV7-9 and TRBJ1-3, with D possibly TRBD1 on 5 matching bases. The CDR3 length is 14 residues. Germline V gene sequence: CDR1 SEHNR, CDR2 FQNEAQ (reference sequence). V lost 5 bases and J lost 1, with 9 bases in between. CDR3 residues: CASSPSGSGNTIYF. The CDR3 nucleotides read TGTGCCAGCAGCCCATCAGGGTCTGGAAACACCATATATTTT.